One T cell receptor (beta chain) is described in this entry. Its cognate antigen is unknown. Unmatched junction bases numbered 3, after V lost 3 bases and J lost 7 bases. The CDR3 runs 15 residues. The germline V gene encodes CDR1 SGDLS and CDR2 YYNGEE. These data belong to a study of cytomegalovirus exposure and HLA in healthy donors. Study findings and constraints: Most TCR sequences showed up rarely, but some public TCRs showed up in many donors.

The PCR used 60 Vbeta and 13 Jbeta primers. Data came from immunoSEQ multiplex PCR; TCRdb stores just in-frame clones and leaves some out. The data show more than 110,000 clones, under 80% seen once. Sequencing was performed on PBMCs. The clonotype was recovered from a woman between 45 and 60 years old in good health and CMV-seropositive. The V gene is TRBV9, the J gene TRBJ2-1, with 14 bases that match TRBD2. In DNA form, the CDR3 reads TGTGCCAGCAGCGGTGGACTAGCGGGGGGTAATGAGCAGTTCTTC. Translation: CASSGGLAGGNEQFF.